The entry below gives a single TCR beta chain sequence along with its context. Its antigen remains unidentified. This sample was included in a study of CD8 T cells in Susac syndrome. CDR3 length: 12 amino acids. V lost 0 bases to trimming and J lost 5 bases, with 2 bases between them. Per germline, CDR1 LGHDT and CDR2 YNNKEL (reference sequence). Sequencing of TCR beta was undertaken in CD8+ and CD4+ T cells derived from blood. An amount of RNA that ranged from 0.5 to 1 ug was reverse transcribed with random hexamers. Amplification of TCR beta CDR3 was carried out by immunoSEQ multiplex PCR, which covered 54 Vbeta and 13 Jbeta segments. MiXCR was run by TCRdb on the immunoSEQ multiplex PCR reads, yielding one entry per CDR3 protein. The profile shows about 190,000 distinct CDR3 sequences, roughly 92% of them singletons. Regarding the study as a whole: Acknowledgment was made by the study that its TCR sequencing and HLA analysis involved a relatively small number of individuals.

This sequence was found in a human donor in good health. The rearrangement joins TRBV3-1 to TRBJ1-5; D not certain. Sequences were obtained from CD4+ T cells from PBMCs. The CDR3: CASSQDYQPQHF. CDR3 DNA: TGTGCCAGCAGCCAAGATTATCAGCCCCAGCATTTT.